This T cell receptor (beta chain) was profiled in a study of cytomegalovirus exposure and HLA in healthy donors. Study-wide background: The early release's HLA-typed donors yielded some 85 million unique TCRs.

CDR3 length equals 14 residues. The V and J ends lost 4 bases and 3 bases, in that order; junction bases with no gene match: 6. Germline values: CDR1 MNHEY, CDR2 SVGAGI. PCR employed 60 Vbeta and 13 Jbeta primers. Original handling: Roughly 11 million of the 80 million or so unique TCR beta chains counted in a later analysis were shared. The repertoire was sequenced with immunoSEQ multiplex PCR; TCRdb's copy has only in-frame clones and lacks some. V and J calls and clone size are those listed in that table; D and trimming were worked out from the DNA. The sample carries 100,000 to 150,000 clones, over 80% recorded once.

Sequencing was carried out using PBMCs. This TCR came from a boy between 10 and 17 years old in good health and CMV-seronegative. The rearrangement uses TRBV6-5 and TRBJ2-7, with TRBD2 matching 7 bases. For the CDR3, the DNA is TGTGCCAGCAGTTCCCAGGGAGGGGTCTACGAGCAGTACTTC. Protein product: CASSSQGGVYEQYF.